This TCR beta chain was identified during a study of cytomegalovirus exposure and HLA in healthy donors. The PCR employed 60 Vbeta primers together with 13 Jbeta primers. Generated by immunoSEQ multiplex PCR, the TCRdb table keeps only in-frame clones and is missing some. The table includes 130,000 or so clones, 65% to 85% detected once. Trimming pared 1 base from V and 5 bases from J, leaving 8 bases between. The CDR3 is made up of 13 amino acids. The germline CDR1 and CDR2 sequences are GTSNPN and SVGIG (reference sequence). The J gene is TRBJ1-4, the V gene TRBV30; D might be TRBD1 (5 bases). Sequenced input: PBMCs. This sequence was found in a woman aged 18-29 years in good health and CMV-seronegative. CDR3 nucleotide sequence: TGTGCCTGGAGTGGGGACTGGAATGAAAAACTGTTTTTT. Translated, it gives CAWSGDWNEKLFF.